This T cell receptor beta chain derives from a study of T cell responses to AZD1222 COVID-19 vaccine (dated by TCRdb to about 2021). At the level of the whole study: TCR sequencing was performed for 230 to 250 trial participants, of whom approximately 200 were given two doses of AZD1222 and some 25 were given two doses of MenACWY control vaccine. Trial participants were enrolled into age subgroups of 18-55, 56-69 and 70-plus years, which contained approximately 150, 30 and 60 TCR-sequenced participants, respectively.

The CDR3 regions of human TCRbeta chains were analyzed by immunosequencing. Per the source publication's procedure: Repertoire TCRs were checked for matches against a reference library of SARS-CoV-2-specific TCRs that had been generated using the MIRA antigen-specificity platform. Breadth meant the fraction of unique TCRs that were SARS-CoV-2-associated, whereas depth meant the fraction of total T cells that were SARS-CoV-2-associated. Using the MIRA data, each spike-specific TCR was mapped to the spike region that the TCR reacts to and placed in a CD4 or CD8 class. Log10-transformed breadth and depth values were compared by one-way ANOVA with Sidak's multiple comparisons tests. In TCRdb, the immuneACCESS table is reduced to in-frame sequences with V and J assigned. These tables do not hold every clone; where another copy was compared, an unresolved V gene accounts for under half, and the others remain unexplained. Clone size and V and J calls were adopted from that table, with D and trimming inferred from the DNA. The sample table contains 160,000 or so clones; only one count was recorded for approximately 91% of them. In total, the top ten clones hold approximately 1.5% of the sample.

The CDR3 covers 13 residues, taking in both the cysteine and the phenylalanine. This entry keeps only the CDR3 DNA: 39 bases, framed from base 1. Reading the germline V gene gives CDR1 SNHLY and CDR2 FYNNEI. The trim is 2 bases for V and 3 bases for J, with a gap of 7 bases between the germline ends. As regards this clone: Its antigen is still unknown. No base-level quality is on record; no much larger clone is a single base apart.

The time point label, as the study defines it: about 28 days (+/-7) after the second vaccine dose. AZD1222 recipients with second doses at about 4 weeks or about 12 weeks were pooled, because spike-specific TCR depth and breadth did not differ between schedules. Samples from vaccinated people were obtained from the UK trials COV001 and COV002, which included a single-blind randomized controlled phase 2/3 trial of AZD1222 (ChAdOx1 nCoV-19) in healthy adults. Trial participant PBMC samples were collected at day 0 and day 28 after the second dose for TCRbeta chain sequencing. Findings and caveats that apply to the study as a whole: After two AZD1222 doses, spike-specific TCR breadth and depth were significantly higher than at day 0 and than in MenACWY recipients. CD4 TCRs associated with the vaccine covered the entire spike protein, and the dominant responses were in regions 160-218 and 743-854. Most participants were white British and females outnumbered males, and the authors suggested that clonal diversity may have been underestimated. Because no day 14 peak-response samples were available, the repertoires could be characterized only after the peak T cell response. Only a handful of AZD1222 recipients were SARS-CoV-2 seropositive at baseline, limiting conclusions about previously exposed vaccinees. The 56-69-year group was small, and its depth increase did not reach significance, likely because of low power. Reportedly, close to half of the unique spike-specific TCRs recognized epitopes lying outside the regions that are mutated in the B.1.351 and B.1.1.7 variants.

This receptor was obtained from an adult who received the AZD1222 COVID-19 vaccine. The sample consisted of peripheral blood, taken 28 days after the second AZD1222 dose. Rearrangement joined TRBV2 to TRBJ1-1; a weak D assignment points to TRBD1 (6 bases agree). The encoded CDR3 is CASSEQGYTEAFF. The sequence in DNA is TGTGCCAGCAGTGAACAGGGGTACACTGAAGCTTTCTTT.